This T cell receptor beta chain was sequenced for a study of regulatory T cells in long-lasting Graves disease (dated by TCRdb to 2020 to 2023). Study-wide context: To count as having persistent Graves' disease, a patient had to have received antithyroid drug treatment for over 5 years with TSH receptor autoantibodies remaining persistently positive. The study was registered as a clinical trial and conducted in China. This study used TCR sequencing and RNA sequencing of peripheral blood to compare persistent Graves' disease patients against newly diagnosed Graves' disease patients. TCR sequencing covered approximately 13 persistent and roughly 20 newly diagnosed Graves' disease patients, 33 samples in total. Persistent Graves' disease patients in the clinical cohort had taken antithyroid drugs for 9.5 to 13 years on average.

Germline trimming: 6 bases from V, 2 bases from J; junction bases outside gene matches: 5. The germline V gene yields SGHDT for CDR1 and YYEEEE for CDR2. Measured from the cysteine to the phenylalanine, the CDR3 is 13 residues long. Kept here is only the CDR3 DNA, which spans 39 bases and is read in frame from base 1. The library was built by means of multiplex PCR. Sequencing was performed on an Illumina HiSeq 4000. iRepertoire HTBI primers and Arm-PCR amplification of CDR3 regions were used to construct TCR beta libraries. PCR products were gel purified before sequencing. Concerning the study's data processing: Gene usage analysis of CDR3 amino acid clonotypes used the 60 to 75 TRBV and some 15 TRBJ segments found across samples. COPE and FqMerger were used to merge filtered high-quality paired reads into contigs. Contigs were aligned with BLAST to IMGT TRBV, TRBD and TRBJ reference genes, and CDR3 was defined per IMGT. Clonotypes above 0.1% frequency were classified as highly expanded clones. Shannon entropy was used to measure repertoire diversity, and the Gini coefficient was used to measure V-J evenness. A clonotype was considered public if more than one individual shared it. TCRdb reran the public reads through fastp at Q25 and MiXCR, keeping productive beta chains. Each entry merges the rows of one CDR3 protein and shows their most common DNA and genes. V and J calls and clone size were set by TCRdb, not the authors. For this sample there are hundreds of thousands of distinct CDR3 sequences; around 20% appear just once. 6.5% to 10% of the sample comes from the top ten.

The time point label of this sample denotes: persistent/refractory GD, antithyroid drugs over 5 years with positive TRAb. For both TCR sequencing and RNA sequencing, RNA was extracted from PBMCs using TRIzol. The diagnosis of Graves' disease was made according to American Thyroid Association guidelines. Patients were recruited from an endocrinology department in Xi'an, China. From each patient, approximately 10 milliliters of peripheral blood was collected into an EDTA anticoagulant tube. PBMCs were isolated by Ficoll Paque Plus density gradient separation without further T cell sorting. An Agilent 2100 Bioanalyzer and agarose gel were used to check RNA quality, and a NanoDrop 2000 was used to measure RNA concentration. General study outcomes and caveats: Sequencing and analysis were restricted to the TCR beta chain. The authors noted that the small sample size was a limitation that may lower accuracy. Compared with newly diagnosed patients, persistent Graves' disease patients had lower TCR Shannon entropy and fewer highly expanded clones, which suggests clonal expansion. More public clonotypes were shared among persistent patients (roughly 2,900) than among newly diagnosed patients (under 1,000). Only peripheral blood was studied, because thyroid tissue, the primary lesion, was inaccessible. TRBV28, TRBJ1-2 and TRBJ2-5 were preferentially used in persistent disease, while TRBV20-1 and TRBJ2-1 were favored in newly diagnosed disease.

On this clonotype itself: The clone's antigen remains unknown. No base-level quality is on record; no much larger clone is a single base apart.

The chain is encoded by TRBV5-6 joined to TRBJ2-7; 7 of the junction bases match TRBD1. The receptor was isolated from a female donor with Graves disease. This sample comprised peripheral blood mononuclear cells (PBMCs), obtained when the disease was refractory, from a patient treated with antithyroid drugs. The sequenced DNA: TGTGCCAGCAACTTAAGGGGGCCCTACGAGCAGTACTTC. This codes for CASNLRGPYEQYF.